One TCR beta chain is described in this entry. This clone was counted a single time. The specificity of this receptor is unknown. It has no much larger one-base neighbor in the sample; base qualities were not kept. Whole blood was collected in K2EDTA tubes by collaborating institutions according to the institutions' own protocols. For TCRbeta analysis, collaborator samples were shipped as frozen whole blood, as isolated PBMCs, or as DNA extracted from either sample type. TCRbeta CDR3 regions were amplified from genomic DNA using the immunoSEQ Assay, a bias-controlled multiplex PCR. The paper's data handling went like this. The number of nucleated cells in each sample was estimated by amplification of reference gene primers within the assay. Sequence reads were collapsed and filtered to measure the absolute abundance of every unique TCRbeta CDR3 rearrangement. Productive Simpson clonality was computed per sample as the square root of Simpson's diversity index over productive rearrangements. In TCRdb, the immuneACCESS table is reduced to in-frame sequences with V and J assigned. These tables do not hold every clone; where another copy was compared, an unresolved V gene accounts for under half, and the others remain unexplained. The V and J calls and clone size were taken over from that table, and D and trimming were inferred from the DNA. This sample lists approximately 140,000 clones; approximately 87% were detected once. In total, the top ten clones hold about 2% of the sample.

The data derive from a study of blood T cell repertoires in COVID-19 (dated by TCRdb to the early 2020s). A note on the overall study: The collaborator samples originated in the United States, Italy and Spain and spanned the acute and convalescent phases of COVID-19. The prospective study material was composed of cDNA or gDNA derived from T cells, B-cell-depleted T cells, or PBMCs. The dataset comprised deeply sampled blood TCRbeta repertoires from subjects exposed to, actively infected with, or recovered from COVID-19. The repertoires were released in a freely available public database intended as a resource for research on the immune response to SARS-CoV-2. Samples came from the ongoing ImmuneRACE study (first 160 participants) plus 1,254 subjects from 6 global collaborators. Sample metadata almost always included a de-identified subject ID, COVID-19 status, age in years and sex. Where HLA class I and class II types were available, the types were taken from metadata supplied by the sample provider, not from assay-based typing.

The CDR3 sequence holds 15 residues, the cysteine and phenylalanine included. The entry retains the CDR3 DNA only, 45 bases that are in frame from base 1. V and J are trimmed by 1 base and 3 bases, and the gene matches miss 7 bases of the junction. CDR1 SQVTM and CDR2 ANQGSEA were looked up in the germline V gene. Study-wide findings and limitations: The quantity of clinical and demographic metadata differed by source and by participant and was supplied without curation.

In this chain, TRBV29-1 is recombined with TRBJ2-7; TRBD2 lines up with 9 middle nucleotides. The material sequenced was peripheral blood. This clonotype was sampled from a man aged 70-80 years with active COVID-19. CDR3 protein: CSVEARREGSYEQYF. The DNA reads TGCAGCGTTGAAGCCCGGCGGGAGGGTAGCTACGAGCAGTACTTC.